The 7 T cell receptor beta chains presented below share a single source sample, sequenced in a study of blood T cell repertoires in COVID-19. Here immunoSEQ multiplex PCR was the method, and the copy in TCRdb shows in-frame clones only, minus some. This sample has a few hundred thousand clones, with roughly nine tenths found just once. The sample consisted of peripheral blood. The source is a man in his 70s with acute or convalescent COVID-19.

The rearrangement links TRBV18 to TRBJ2-7; TRBD1 aligns across 8 bases. Germline values: CDR1 KGHSH, CDR2 LQKENI. This CDR3 region has 14 residues. V dropped 6 bases and J dropped 5; count of bases not matched to a gene: 9. In DNA form, the CDR3 reads TGTGCCAGCTCGCCTGGACAGGGTCACCACGAGCAGTACTTC. This gives the protein CASSPGQGHHEQYF.

The chain employs TRBV5-5 and TRBJ2-5; 11 nucleotides match TRBD2. CDR3 length: 16 amino acids. Trimming at V came to 4 bases and at J to 5 bases, leaving 10 bases not matched to a gene. The germline V gene has CDR1 SGHKS and CDR2 YYEKEE (reference sequence). The CDR3 DNA is TGTGCCAGCAGCCCTCAGTTAGCGGGAGGGCAGGAGACCCAGTACTTC. Translated: CASSPQLAGGQETQYF. The full variable domain, rest sourced from reference TRBV5-5 and TRBJ2-5, is DAGVTQSPTHLIKTRGQQVTLRCSPISGHKSVSWYQQVLGQGPQFIFQYYEKEERGRGNFPDRFSARQFPNYSSELNVNALLLGDSALYLCASSPQLAGGQETQYFGPGTRLLVL.

This clone came up a few times. V is TRBV7-6 and J is TRBJ2-4; 8 nucleotides align to TRBD2. The germline gives CDR1 SGHVS, CDR2 FNYEAQ. This CDR3 is 18 amino acids long. V was clipped by 1 base and J by 1 base; unmatched bases: 9. CDR3 in amino acids: CASSLGIAGKGAKNIQYF. As DNA, the CDR3 is TGTGCCAGCAGCTTAGGGATAGCGGGAAAAGGGGCCAAAAACATTCAGTACTTC. The full variable domain, rest sourced from reference TRBV7-6 and TRBJ2-4, is GAGVSQSPRYKVTKRGQDVALRCDPISGHVSLYWYRQALGQGPEFLTYFNYEAQQDKSGLPNDRFSAERPEGSISTLTIQRTEQRDSAMYRCASSLGIAGKGAKNIQYFGAGTRLSVL.

In this sample, this clone turned up once. V gene TRBV11-1 combines with J gene TRBJ2-1; the match to TRBD1 covers 9 bases. CDR3 length: 15 amino acids. The V gene's germline CDR1 is SGHAT and CDR2 FQDESV (reference sequence). V shed 2 bases, J shed 5 bases, and the junction held 4 bases outside the gene matches. CDR3 region: CASSLRDRDNNEQFF. The CDR3 nucleotides are TGTGCCAGCAGCTTAAGGGACAGGGATAACAATGAGCAGTTCTTC.

This chain uses TRBV28 with TRBJ1-6, with TRBD1 as a possible D gene (5 bases). CDR3 length: 14 residues. Trimming left V 1 base short and J 5 bases short, with 6 bases between. The V gene's germline CDR1 is MDHEN and CDR2 SYDVKM. The CDR3 DNA follows: TGTGCCAGCAGTTTATCAGGGAATAATTCACCCCTCCACTTT. Translation: CASSLSGNNSPLHF. The complete variable domain, with remaining parts taken from reference TRBV28 and TRBJ1-6, reads DVKVTQSSRYLVKRTGEKVFLECVQDMDHENMFWYRQDPGLGLRLIYFSYDVKMKEKGDIPEGYSVSREKKERFSLILESASTNQTSMYLCASSLSGNNSPLHFGNGTRLTVT.

This chain links TRBV6-5 with TRBJ1-1; D possibly corresponds to TRBD1 (5 bases). V lost 6 bases, J lost 5 bases, and 19 bases lay in between. CDR1 is MNHEY, CDR2 SVGAGI, per germline. The CDR3 runs to 15 residues. The CDR3 reads CASSSAGIQGTEAFF. In nucleotides, the CDR3 is TGTGCCAGCAGCTCTGCTGGAATCCAGGGTACTGAAGCTTTCTTT.

V is TRBV7-8 and J is TRBJ1-3; 9 positions match TRBD1. The germline V gene has CDR1 SGHVS and CDR2 FQNEAQ. The length of the CDR3 is 18 residues. V trimming: 4 bases; J trimming: 4 bases; junction bases outside the gene matches: 14. CDR3 sequence (DNA): TGTGCCAGCAGCTCCGGGACAGGGATGTTTGATGAAGGAAACACCATATATTTT. Amino acid sequence: CASSSGTGMFDEGNTIYF.